Given below is one TCR beta chain in context. Clones were read by immunoSEQ multiplex PCR, and TCRdb kept only the in-frame ones, dropping some. The sample has approximately 74,000 clones, nearly 98% seen once. These data belong to a study of technical replicates of blood from a few donors. Per the germline V gene, CDR1 is SGHRS and CDR2 is YFSETQ. Trimming pared 0 bases from V and 6 bases from J, leaving 12 bases between. This CDR3 spans 14 amino acids. The sample taken for sequencing was T cells isolated from PBMCs. J is TRBJ1-1 and V is TRBV5-1; no clear D gene. This receptor was obtained from a human donor in good health. Here the CDR3 reads CASSLGSRLAEAFF. CDR3 coding DNA: TGCGCCAGCAGCTTGGGCTCCCGGCTAGCTGAAGCTTTCTTT.